Listed here are 14 T cell receptor beta chains from one sample, sequenced in a study of T cell responses to AZD1222 COVID-19 vaccine. Measured with immunoSEQ multiplex PCR; TCRdb has only the in-frame clones, and not every one. The data hold 95,000 to 150,000 clones, with 80% to 95% observed a single time. Sequencing used peripheral blood, obtained 28 days after the second dose of the MenACWY control vaccine. Source of these receptors: an adult who received the MenACWY meningococcal vaccine as a control.

The rearrangement uses TRBV4-2 and TRBJ2-1; weak D call: TRBD2 (5 bases). V lost 7 bases to trimming and J lost 8 bases, with 24 bases between them. There are 16 residues in the CDR3. The germline V gene has CDR1 LGHNA and CDR2 YNFKEQ. The CDR3 coding sequence is TGTGCCAGCACCCCGAGCCCGGGAAAGACCGACGATGAGCAGTTCTTC. It specifies CASTPSPGKTDDEQFF.

CDR3 protein: CASSPWTGDTDTQYF. CDR3 coding DNA: TGTGCCAGCAGCCCTTGGACAGGAGACACAGATACGCAGTATTTT. This chain joins TRBV11-3 and TRBJ2-3, with 7 bases lining up with TRBD1. From germline, CDR1 is SGHNT and CDR2 YENEEA. The J segment lost 2 bases and the V segment lost 5 bases, leaving 7 bases of the junction unmatched. The CDR3 has 15 amino acids.

This clone occurred once. The genes are TRBV6-6 and TRBJ2-7; no clear D. This CDR3 is 15 amino acids long. The germline V and J ends were trimmed by 6 bases and 2 bases, with 17 bases remaining between them. Germline lookup yields CDR1 MNHNY and CDR2 SVGAGI (reference sequence). CDR3 sequence (DNA): TGTGCCAGCAGCGCCCGAGTCGTATCGGCCTACGAGCAGTACTTC. Its translation is CASSARVVSAYEQYF.

This chain links TRBV3-1 (or the pseudogene TRBV3-2) with TRBJ1-1, with 7 bases aligning to TRBD1. The CDR3 covers 14 residues. Germline values: CDR1 LGHDT, CDR2 YNNKEL (reference sequence). V gave up 7 bases and J gave up 5 bases; unmatched junction bases: 10. This chain's CDR3 is CASTRTGGGTEAFF. The CDR3 region has the DNA TGTGCCAGCACCAGGACAGGCGGGGGGACTGAAGCTTTCTTT.

The genes are TRBV29-1 and TRBJ2-1; TRBD1 might be the D (5 bases). Germline CDR1 and CDR2: SQVTM and ANQGSEA. CDR3 length equals 12 residues. V shed 6 bases and J shed 3 bases, with 9 bases lying between them. The CDR3 loop is CSVTGNYNEQFF. The DNA for the CDR3 is TGCAGCGTCACAGGAAACTACAATGAGCAGTTCTTC.

The V gene is TRBV6-5, the J gene TRBJ1-3, with D unresolved. Deletions cut 4 bases from V and 2 bases from J, with 9 bases between. Germline V gives CDR1 MNHEY, CDR2 SVGAGI. CDR3 size: 14 residues. CDR3 sequence (DNA): TGTGCCAGCAGTTCTCCCGGGACTGGAAACACCATATATTTT. This encodes CASSSPGTGNTIYF.

The J gene is TRBJ1-3, the V gene TRBV28; TRBD1 matches 8 bases. CDR3 length: 16 residues. The germline CDR1 and CDR2 sequences are MDHEN and SYDVKM. J gave up 4 bases and V 6 bases, and 11 bases lay outside the gene matches. This CDR3 is CASRGGVDRVGNTIYF. In DNA, the CDR3 is TGTGCCAGCAGGGGAGGGGTGGACAGGGTAGGAAACACCATATATTTT.

The chain has TRBV28 and TRBJ2-7, with a weak D call TRBD2 (5 bases). V lost 8 bases and J lost 4, with 18 bases in between. The CDR3 totals 14 residues. CDR1 MDHEN and CDR2 SYDVKM come from the germline V gene. In DNA form, the CDR3 reads TGTGCCAGCGAATCCCCATCAGGAGGTTACGAGCAGTACTTC. Translated, it gives CASESPSGGYEQYF.

A single count supports this clone. This chain links TRBV10-2 with TRBJ1-1; 9 bases align to TRBD1. The CDR3 sequence is 14 residues long. V trimming: 2 bases; J trimming: 5 bases; junction bases outside the gene matches: 3. Germline V gene data show CDR1 as WSHSY and CDR2 as SAAADI. Written as DNA, the CDR3 is TGCGCCAGCAGTGAGACAGGGGGCAGGACTGAAGCTTTCTTT. This translates into CASSETGGRTEAFF.

The chain has TRBV14 and TRBJ1-2, with 8 bases aligning to TRBD1. CDR1 is SGHDN and CDR2 is FVKESK in the germline V gene. V dropped 1 base and J dropped 7; count of bases not matched to a gene: 5. The CDR3 extends over 14 amino acids. The CDR3 protein is CASSQATGVAGYTF. CDR3 nucleotides: TGTGCCAGCAGCCAAGCGACAGGGGTTGCTGGCTACACCTTC.

The J gene is TRBJ2-6, the V gene TRBV18; D assignment may be TRBD1 or TRBD2 (6 bases each). The CDR3 extends over 18 amino acids. Trimming pared 0 bases from V and 1 base from J, leaving 13 bases between. Germline loops: CDR1 KGHSH, CDR2 LQKENI. CDR3 bases: TGTGCCAGCTCACCACCGACAGGAGGGGGGTCTGGGGCCAACGTCCTGACTTTC. It encodes CASSPPTGGGSGANVLTF. Combining the CDR3 with reference TRBV18 and TRBJ2-6 gives the whole variable domain NAGVMQNPRHLVRRRGQEARLRCSPMKGHSHVYWYRQLPEEGLKFMVYLQKENIIDESGMPKERFSAEFPKEGPSILRIQQVVRGDSAAYFCASSPPTGGGSGANVLTFGAGSRLTVL.

The chain uses TRBV10-3 and TRBJ1-5; the D gene is possibly TRBD1 (5 bases). Germline V gene data show CDR1 as ENHRY and CDR2 as SYGVKD. V gave up 1 base and J gave up 2 bases, with 9 bases separating them. The CDR3 is 15 residues long. The chain's CDR3 is CAISEFGGGNQPQHF. The DNA for the CDR3 is TGTGCCATCAGTGAGTTTGGGGGTGGCAATCAGCCCCAGCATTTT.

This clone was seen just once. The J gene is TRBJ2-7, the V gene TRBV6-1, with a tentative D call TRBD1 (5 bases). CDR1 and CDR2 from the germline V gene are MNHNS and SASEGT. V lost 1 base to trimming and J lost 2 bases, with 12 bases between them. This CDR3 comprises 15 residues. The CDR3 nucleotides are TGTGCCAGCAGTGAAGTTGGGCAGGGCCCCTACGAGCAGTACTTC. Translated: CASSEVGQGPYEQYF.

J is TRBJ2-1 and V is TRBV7-9; 9 positions match TRBD2. Germline loops: CDR1 SEHNR, CDR2 FQNEAQ (reference sequence). The length of the CDR3 is 15 residues. The V and J ends lost 5 bases and 4 bases, in that order; junction bases with no gene match: 6. The CDR3 spells CASSNIAGAYNEQFF. The CDR3 DNA reads as TGTGCCAGCAGCAATATAGCGGGAGCTTACAATGAGCAGTTCTTC.